This T cell receptor (beta chain) was identified in a study of blood T cell repertoires in COVID-19. In the study overall: Samples of COVID-19 (acute and convalescent) were obtained from the United States, Italy and Spain. In each case, the material was cDNA or gDNA derived from T cells, B-cell-depleted T cells, or PBMCs.

This clone was detected only a few times. The CDR3 is made up of 15 amino acids. V was shortened by 1 base and J by 7 bases, with 16 bases between the two germline ends. The germline V gene has CDR1 SGHTA and CDR2 FQGNSA. Authors' data handling: It was from reference gene primer amplification that nucleated cell counts were estimated. Profiled with immunoSEQ multiplex PCR; TCRdb holds only in-frame clones, not every one. V and J calls and clone size are those listed in that table; D and trimming were worked out from the DNA. The data show roughly 250,000 clones, with around 83% seen just once and roughly 8.8% held by the top ten.

Sequencing was carried out using peripheral blood. The chain is built from TRBV7-2 and TRBJ1-2; a weak D match, TRBD1 (6 bases). The TCR originated in a man aged 35-49 years with active or convalescent COVID-19. As DNA, the CDR3 is TGTGCCAGCAGCTTAGGGGGGGGCATTGGATTTGGCTACACCTTC. It specifies CASSLGGGIGFGYTF.